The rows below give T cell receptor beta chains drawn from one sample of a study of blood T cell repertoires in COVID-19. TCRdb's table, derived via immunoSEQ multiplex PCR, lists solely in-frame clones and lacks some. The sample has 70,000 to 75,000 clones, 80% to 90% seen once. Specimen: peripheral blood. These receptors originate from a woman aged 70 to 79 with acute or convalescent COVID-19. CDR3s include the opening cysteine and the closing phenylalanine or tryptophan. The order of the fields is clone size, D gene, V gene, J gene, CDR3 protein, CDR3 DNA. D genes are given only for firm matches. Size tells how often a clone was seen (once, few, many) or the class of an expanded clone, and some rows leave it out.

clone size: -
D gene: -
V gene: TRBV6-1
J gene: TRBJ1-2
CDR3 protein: CASSEAERGRRIGYGYTF
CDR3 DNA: TGTGCCAGCAGTGAAGCGGAACGCGGCAGACGGATCGGGTATGGCTACACCTTC

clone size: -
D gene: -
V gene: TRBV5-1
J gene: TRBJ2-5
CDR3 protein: CASSSDPPRTAQETQYF
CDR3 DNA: TGCGCCAGCAGCTCCGACCCACCCAGGACAGCCCAAGAGACCCAGTACTTC

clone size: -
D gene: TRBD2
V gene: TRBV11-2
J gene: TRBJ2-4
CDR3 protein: CASSPSLLAGENIQYF
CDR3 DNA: TGTGCCAGCAGCCCCTCCCTACTAGCGGGGGAAAACATTCAGTACTTC

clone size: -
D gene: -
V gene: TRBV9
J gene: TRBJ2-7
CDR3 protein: CASSASGGLGHEQYF
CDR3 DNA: TGTGCCAGCAGCGCCTCAGGGGGACTAGGCCACGAGCAGTACTTC

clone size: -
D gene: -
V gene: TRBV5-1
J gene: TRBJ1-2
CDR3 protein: CASSLRTGYGYTF
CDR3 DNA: TGCGCCAGCAGCTTGAGAACAGGCTATGGCTACACCTTC

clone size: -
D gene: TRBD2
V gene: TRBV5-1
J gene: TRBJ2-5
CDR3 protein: CASSRRVAGDGETQYF
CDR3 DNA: TGCGCCAGCAGCCGGAGGGTAGCGGGAGATGGAGAGACCCAGTACTTC

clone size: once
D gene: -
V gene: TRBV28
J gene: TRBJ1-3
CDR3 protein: CASSPRGTGNTIYF
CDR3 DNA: TGTGCCAGCAGTCCGAGGGGGACTGGAAACACCATATATTTT

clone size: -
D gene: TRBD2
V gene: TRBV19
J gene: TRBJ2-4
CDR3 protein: CASSIVAASGNRAKNIQYF
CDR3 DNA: TGTGCCAGTAGTATAGTCGCGGCTAGCGGGAATAGGGCCAAAAACATTCAGTACTTC

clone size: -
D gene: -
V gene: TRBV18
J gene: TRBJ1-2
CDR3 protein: CASSPTSGQRFNYGYTF
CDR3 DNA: TGTGCCAGCTCACCTACCTCAGGACAGAGATTTAACTATGGCTACACCTTC

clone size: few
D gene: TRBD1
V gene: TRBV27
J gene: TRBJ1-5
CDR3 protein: CASSGQGAGNQPQHF
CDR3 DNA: TGTGCCAGCAGTGGACAGGGGGCAGGCAATCAGCCCCAGCATTTT

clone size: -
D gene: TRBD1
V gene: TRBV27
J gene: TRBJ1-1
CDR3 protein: CASSPLGTGRTEAFF
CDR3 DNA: TGTGCCAGCAGTCCCCTCGGGACAGGGAGAACTGAAGCTTTCTTT

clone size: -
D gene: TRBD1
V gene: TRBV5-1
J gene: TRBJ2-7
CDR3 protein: CASSLLVDRGFYEQYF
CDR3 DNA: TGCGCCAGCAGCTTGCTAGTCGACAGGGGGTTCTACGAGCAGTACTTC

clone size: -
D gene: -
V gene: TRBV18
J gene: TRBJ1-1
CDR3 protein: CASSHRQMNTEAFF
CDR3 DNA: TGTGCCAGCTCACACCGACAGATGAACACTGAAGCTTTCTTT

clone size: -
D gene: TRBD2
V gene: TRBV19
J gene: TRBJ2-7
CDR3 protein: CASSIGLAGAYEQYF
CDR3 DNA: TGTGCCAGTAGTATAGGACTAGCGGGAGCTTACGAGCAGTACTTC

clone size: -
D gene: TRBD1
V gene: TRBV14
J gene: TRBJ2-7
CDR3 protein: CASSQAFPGQGVF
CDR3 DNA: TGTGCCAGCAGCCAAGCTTTTCCCGGACAGGGCGTCTTC

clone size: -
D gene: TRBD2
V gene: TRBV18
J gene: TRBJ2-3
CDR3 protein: CASSPLQIWGRREKVTDTQYF
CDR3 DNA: TGTGCCAGCTCACCCCTACAGATCTGGGGAAGGCGGGAGAAGGTCACAGATACGCAGTATTTT

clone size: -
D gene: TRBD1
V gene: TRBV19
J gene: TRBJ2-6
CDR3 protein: CASSIDRGPAGANVLTF
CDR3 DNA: TGTGCCAGTAGTATCGACAGGGGGCCAGCTGGGGCCAACGTCCTGACTTTC

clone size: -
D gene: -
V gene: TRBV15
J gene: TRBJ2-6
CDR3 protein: CATSRVLNSGANVLTF
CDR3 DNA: TGTGCCACCAGCAGAGTTCTAAACTCTGGGGCCAACGTCCTGACTTTC

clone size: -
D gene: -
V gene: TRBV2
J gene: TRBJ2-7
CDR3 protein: CASSETAYEQYF
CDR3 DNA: TGTGCCAGCAGTGAGACAGCCTACGAGCAGTACTTC

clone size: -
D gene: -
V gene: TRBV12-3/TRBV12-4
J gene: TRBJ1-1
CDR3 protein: CASSWPQNTEAFF
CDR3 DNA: TGTGCCAGCAGTTGGCCACAGAACACTGAAGCTTTCTTT

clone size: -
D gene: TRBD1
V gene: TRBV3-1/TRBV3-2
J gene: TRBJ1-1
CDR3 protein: CASSLPGRGLEAFF
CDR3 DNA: TGTGCCAGCAGCCTTCCCGGGAGGGGGCTTGAAGCTTTCTTT

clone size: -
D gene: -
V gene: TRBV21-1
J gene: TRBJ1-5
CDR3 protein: CASSKPSFGTHYQPQHF
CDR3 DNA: TGTGCCAGCAGCAAACCGTCCTTCGGGACACATTATCAGCCCCAGCATTTT

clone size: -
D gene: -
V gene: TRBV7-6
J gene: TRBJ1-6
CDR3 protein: CASSFLDRSSYNSPLHF
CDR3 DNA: TGTGCCAGCAGCTTCCTTGACAGGAGCTCCTATAATTCACCCCTCCACTTT

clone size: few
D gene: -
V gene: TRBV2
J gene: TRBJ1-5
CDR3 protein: CASSEAGTHGIRPQHF
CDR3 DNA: TGTGCCAGCAGTGAAGCGGGGACACATGGAATTCGGCCCCAGCATTTT

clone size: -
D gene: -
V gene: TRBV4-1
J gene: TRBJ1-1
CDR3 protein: CASSQELEAFF
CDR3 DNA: TGCGCCAGCAGCCAAGAACTCGAAGCTTTCTTT

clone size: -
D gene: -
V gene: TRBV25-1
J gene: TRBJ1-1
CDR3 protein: CASSEGTSWRGTEAFF
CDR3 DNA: TGTGCCAGCAGTGAGGGGACCAGTTGGCGGGGCACTGAAGCTTTCTTT

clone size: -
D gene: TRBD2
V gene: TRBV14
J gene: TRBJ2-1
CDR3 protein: CASSQEGFLAGAFNEQFF
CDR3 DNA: TGTGCCAGCAGCCAAGAAGGCTTTCTAGCGGGCGCCTTCAATGAGCAGTTCTTC

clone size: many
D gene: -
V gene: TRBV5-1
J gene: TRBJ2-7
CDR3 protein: CASSSSGGPYEQYF
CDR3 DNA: TGCGCCAGCAGCTCCTCAGGGGGGCCCTACGAGCAGTACTTC

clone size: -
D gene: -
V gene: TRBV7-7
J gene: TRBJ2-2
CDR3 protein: CASSLTDTGELFF
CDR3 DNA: TGTGCTAGCAGCTTGACAGACACCGGGGAGCTGTTTTTT

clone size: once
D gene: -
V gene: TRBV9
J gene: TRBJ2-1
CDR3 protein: CASSHRVFKVDEQFF
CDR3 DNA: TGTGCCAGCAGCCACCGGGTGTTTAAAGTCGATGAGCAGTTCTTC

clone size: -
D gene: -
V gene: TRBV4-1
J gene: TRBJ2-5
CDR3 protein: CASRGGGGQETQYF
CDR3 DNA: TGCGCCAGCAGGGGAGGGGGAGGTCAAGAGACCCAGTACTTC

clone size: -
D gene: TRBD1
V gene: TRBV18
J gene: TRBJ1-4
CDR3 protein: CASSPEGADNEKLFF
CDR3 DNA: TGTGCCAGCTCACCAGAGGGGGCAGATAATGAAAAACTGTTTTTT

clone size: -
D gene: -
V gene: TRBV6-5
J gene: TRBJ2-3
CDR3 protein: CAGKWGESTDTQYF
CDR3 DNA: TGTGCCGGGAAGTGGGGGGAGAGCACAGATACGCAGTATTTT

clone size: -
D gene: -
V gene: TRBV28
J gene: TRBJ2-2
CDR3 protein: CASSLRGWSGELFF
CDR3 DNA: TGTGCCAGCAGTTTAAGGGGGTGGTCCGGGGAGCTGTTTTTT

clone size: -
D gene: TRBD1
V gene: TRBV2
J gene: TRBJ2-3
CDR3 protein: CASSESGTGLSDTQYF
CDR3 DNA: TGTGCCAGCAGTGAGTCCGGGACAGGGCTCTCGGATACGCAGTATTTT

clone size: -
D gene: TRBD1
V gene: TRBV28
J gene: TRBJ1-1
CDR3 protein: CASSLGDRVFSEAFF
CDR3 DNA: TGTGCCAGCAGTTTAGGGGACAGGGTTTTTTCTGAAGCTTTCTTT

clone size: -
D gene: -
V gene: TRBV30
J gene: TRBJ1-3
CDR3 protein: CAWDISSGNTIYF
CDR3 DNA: TGTGCCTGGGACATTTCCTCTGGAAACACCATATATTTT

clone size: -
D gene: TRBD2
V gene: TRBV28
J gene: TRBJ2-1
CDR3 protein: CASSLSTSGDNEQFF
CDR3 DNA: TGTGCCAGCAGTTTATCAACTAGCGGGGACAATGAGCAGTTCTTC

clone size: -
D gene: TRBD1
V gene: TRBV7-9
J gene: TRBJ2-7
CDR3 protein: CASSSQGATSYEQYF
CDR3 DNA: TGTGCCAGCAGCTCACAGGGGGCAACTTCCTACGAGCAGTACTTC

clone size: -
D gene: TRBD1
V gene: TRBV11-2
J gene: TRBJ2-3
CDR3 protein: CASSSTGGATQYF
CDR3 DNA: TGTGCCAGCAGCTCTACAGGGGGAGCTACGCAGTATTTT

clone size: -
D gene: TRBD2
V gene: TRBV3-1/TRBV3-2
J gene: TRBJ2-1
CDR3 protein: CASLGGGNFPEQFF
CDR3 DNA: TGTGCCAGCTTGGGGGGAGGGAACTTTCCTGAGCAGTTCTTC

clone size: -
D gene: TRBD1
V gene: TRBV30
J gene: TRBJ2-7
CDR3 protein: CAYRQGLEQYF
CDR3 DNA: TGTGCCTACAGACAGGGGCTCGAGCAGTACTTC

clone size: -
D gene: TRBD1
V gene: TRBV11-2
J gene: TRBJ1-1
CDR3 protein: CASSSFTGGTEAFF
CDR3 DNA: TGTGCCAGCAGCTCCTTCACAGGGGGCACTGAAGCTTTCTTT

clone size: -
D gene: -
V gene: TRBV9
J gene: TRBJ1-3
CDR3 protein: CASSVGWTSGNTIYF
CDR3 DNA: TGTGCCAGCAGCGTAGGGTGGACATCGGGAAACACCATATATTTT

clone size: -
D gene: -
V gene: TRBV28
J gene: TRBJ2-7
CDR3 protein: CASSWAGRNYEQYF
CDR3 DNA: TGTGCCAGCAGTTGGGCAGGGAGGAACTACGAGCAGTACTTC

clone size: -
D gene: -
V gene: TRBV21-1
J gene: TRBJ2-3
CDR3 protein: CASSKSAESTDTQYF
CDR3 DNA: TGTGCCAGCAGCAAATCAGCGGAAAGCACAGATACGCAGTATTTT

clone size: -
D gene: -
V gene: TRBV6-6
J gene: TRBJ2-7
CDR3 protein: CASSYYVRQQGYEQYF
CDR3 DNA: TGTGCCAGCAGTTACTATGTTCGACAGCAAGGCTACGAGCAGTACTTC

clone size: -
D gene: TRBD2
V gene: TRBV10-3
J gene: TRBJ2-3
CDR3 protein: CAINRGGTDTQYF
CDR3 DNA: TGTGCCATCAACCGGGGGGGCACAGATACGCAGTATTTT

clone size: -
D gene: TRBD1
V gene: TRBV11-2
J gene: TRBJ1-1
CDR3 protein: CASRLDRMNTEAFF
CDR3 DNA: TGTGCCAGCAGGCTGGACAGGATGAACACTGAAGCTTTCTTT

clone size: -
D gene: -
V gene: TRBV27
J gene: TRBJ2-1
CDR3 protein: CASSFSVRGNEQFF
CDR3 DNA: TGTGCCAGCAGTTTTTCGGTACGGGGGAATGAGCAGTTCTTC

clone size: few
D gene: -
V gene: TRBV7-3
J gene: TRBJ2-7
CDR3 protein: CASSLWASDSYEQYF
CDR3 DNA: TGTGCCAGCAGCTTATGGGCTAGCGACTCCTACGAGCAGTACTTC

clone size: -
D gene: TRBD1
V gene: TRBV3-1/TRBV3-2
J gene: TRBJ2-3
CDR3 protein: CASRYRDRGPGGGTQYF
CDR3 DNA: TGTGCCAGCAGGTACCGGGACAGGGGTCCCGGGGGTGGTACGCAGTATTTT

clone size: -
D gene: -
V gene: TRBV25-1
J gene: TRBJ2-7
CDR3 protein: CARTVSYEQYF
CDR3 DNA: TGTGCCAGGACAGTTTCCTACGAGCAGTACTTC